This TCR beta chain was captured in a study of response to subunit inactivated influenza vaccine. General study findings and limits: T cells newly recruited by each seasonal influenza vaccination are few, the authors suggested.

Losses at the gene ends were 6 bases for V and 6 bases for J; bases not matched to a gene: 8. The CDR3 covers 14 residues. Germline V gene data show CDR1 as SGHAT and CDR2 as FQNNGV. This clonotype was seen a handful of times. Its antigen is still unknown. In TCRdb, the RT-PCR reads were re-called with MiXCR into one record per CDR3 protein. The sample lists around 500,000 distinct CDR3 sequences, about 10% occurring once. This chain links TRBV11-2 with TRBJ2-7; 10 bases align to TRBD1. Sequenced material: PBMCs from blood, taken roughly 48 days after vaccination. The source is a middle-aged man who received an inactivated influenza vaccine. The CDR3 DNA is TGTGCCAGCAGGAGGACAGGGGGTGACTCCGAGCAGTACTTC. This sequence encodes CASRRTGGDSEQYF.